A selection of T cell receptor beta chains follows, all from one sample in a study of CD8 T cells in Susac syndrome. From the immunoSEQ multiplex PCR reads, TCRdb called clonotypes with MiXCR, one entry per CDR3 protein. The sample yields about 190,000 distinct CDR3 sequences, approximately 94% seen once. The sequencing sample was made of CD4+ T cells from PBMCs. The receptors here all came from a human donor in good health. CDR3s include the opening cysteine and the closing phenylalanine or tryptophan. A D gene is named only where the DNA matches it firmly.

TRBJ1-2,-,14,TRBV5-6,CASSLGQANYGYTF
TRBJ2-6,TRBD1,17,TRBV4-1,CASSRTGTGGGANVLTF
TRBJ2-6,-,15,TRBV27,CASSLFQAGANVLTF
TRBJ1-1,TRBD1,14,TRBV9,CASSVDRVATEAFF
TRBJ2-4,-,14,TRBV7-9,CASSYWSGKNIQYF
TRBJ2-5,TRBD2,16,TRBV9,CASSVEAGGLQETQYF
TRBJ1-5,-,15,TRBV15,CATSRGRQVNQPQHF
TRBJ1-2,-,13,TRBV30,CAWSVDRQGGYTF
TRBJ1-1,-,13,TRBV3-1,CASSQRGATEAFF
TRBJ2-5,-,14,TRBV20-1,CSAAPTSRGETQYF
TRBJ1-1,TRBD1,16,TRBV6-1,CASKVPGRGHFAEAFF
TRBJ1-1,TRBD1,14,TRBV6-5,CASSRQGAGTEAFF
TRBJ2-3,-,12,TRBV29-1,CSVELGTDTQYF
TRBJ1-2,TRBD1,13,TRBV29-1,CSSTRTGNYGYTF
TRBJ2-5,TRBD2,16,TRBV7-6,CASSFGTSGGAETQYF
TRBJ2-5,TRBD2,17,TRBV3-1,CASSPPWTSGLGETQYF
TRBJ1-1,-,13,TRBV10-3,CAVQRVANTEAFF
TRBJ2-5,-,19,TRBV6-1,CASSEVATFGGPYQETQYF
TRBJ2-5,TRBD2,14,TRBV5-1,CASSIVGGQETQYF
TRBJ1-2,-,15,TRBV29-1,CSVDGREGRNYGYTF
TRBJ2-3,-,15,TRBV7-2,CASTGRAGPTDTQYF
TRBJ1-2,-,17,TRBV9,CASSVAPRQAGREGYTF
TRBJ1-5,-,16,TRBV12-3/TRBV12-4,CASSPRRGNSNQPQHF
TRBJ2-3,-,14,TRBV6-6,CASSYSRRSDTQYF
TRBJ2-7,TRBD1,13,TRBV29-1,CSVETGVSYEQYF
TRBJ1-1,-,15,TRBV7-2,CASSLILRGGTEAFF
TRBJ2-7,-,14,TRBV12-3/TRBV12-4,CASSLRGNSYEQYF
TRBJ2-6,-,18,TRBV18,CASSPRRVRNSGANVLTF
TRBJ1-2,-,13,TRBV28,CASSGSRDYGYTF
TRBJ1-6,-,14,TRBV7-2,CASSLEAEISPLHF
TRBJ1-4,-,13,TRBV29-1,CSVIRRGGEKLFF
TRBJ1-2,-,14,TRBV30,CAWRGEKLLYGYTF
TRBJ1-6,-,15,TRBV27,CASSSVQGYNSPLHF
TRBJ1-2,-,14,TRBV20-1,CSADETGTGYGYTF
TRBJ2-2,TRBD1,17,TRBV4-2,CASSQWADRGFTGELFF
TRBJ1-3,-,13,TRBV7-8,CASSWDGGDTIYF
TRBJ2-3,-,13,TRBV20-1,CSARVWGTDTQYF
TRBJ2-5,-,13,TRBV20-1,CSGTEGNQETQYF
TRBJ1-4,-,14,TRBV7-2,CASSLGGGPEKLFF
TRBJ2-7,-,17,TRBV7-2,CASSLASGLSTSYEQYF
TRBJ2-1,TRBD2,17,TRBV11-1,CASSLRASGDPGHEQFF
TRBJ2-5,-,16,TRBV12-3/TRBV12-4,CASNSGLMGGQETQYF
TRBJ2-5,TRBD1,15,TRBV20-1,CSASRDSGTQETQYF
TRBJ2-7,-,14,TRBV5-1,CASSRGTDNYEQYF
TRBJ1-3,-,13,TRBV3-1,CASTAGQGNTIYF
TRBJ2-3,-,14,TRBV20-1,CSAWPTSATDTQYF
TRBJ2-1,TRBD2,14,TRBV6-6,CASSSPAGGPWQFF
TRBJ2-3,TRBD2,13,TRBV10-3,CAIAGLARDTQYF
TRBJ2-5,-,13,TRBV29-1,CSVSWGLQETQYF
TRBJ1-5,-,15,TRBV3-1,CASSQGNSQNQPQHF
TRBJ1-2,-,13,TRBV3-1,CASSQVQRYGYTF
TRBJ2-3,-,13,TRBV20-1,CSEAGAGTDTQYF
TRBJ2-7,-,13,TRBV29-1,CSVIQVGLYEQYF
TRBJ2-1,TRBD1,15,TRBV4-1,CASSQERGPYNEQFF
TRBJ2-2,-,15,TRBV7-9,CASSPLGTRTGELFF
TRBJ1-5,-,12,TRBV7-2,CASSVNNQPQHF
TRBJ1-5,TRBD1,14,TRBV28,CASSLPTGGQPQHF
TRBJ1-1,-,14,TRBV12-3/TRBV12-4,CASSPNTGPSEAFF
TRBJ2-5,TRBD2,16,TRBV27,CASSSRSGGRGETQYF
TRBJ1-2,-,14,TRBV5-1,CASSLTGQSRGYTF